The source of this T cell receptor (beta chain) is a study of T cell responses to AZD1222 COVID-19 vaccine. Study-level background: The analysis combined second doses at about 4 or about 12 weeks.

V was trimmed by 0 bases and J by 3 bases, leaving 6 bases between them. From germline, CDR1 is ENHRY and CDR2 SYGVKD. This CDR3 has 13 amino acids. With respect to this clone: Its antigen remains unknown.

Study-wide results and caveats: Repertoire sampling was restricted to post-peak T cell response timepoints. It should be noted that donors were predominantly white British and more often female, and clonal diversity was possibly underestimated.

Repertoires were generated with immunoSEQ multiplex PCR, while TCRdb's copy carries only in-frame clones and drops some. The table has 100,000 or so clones, less than 95% seen once. V is TRBV10-3 and J is TRBJ2-7; no definite D call. This clonotype originated in an adult in good health. The material sequenced was peripheral blood, taken on day 0 of AZD1222 vaccination. The DNA of the CDR3 is TGTGCCATCAGTGAGTCGAACGGCTACGAGCAGTACTTC. Translating gives CAISESNGYEQYF.